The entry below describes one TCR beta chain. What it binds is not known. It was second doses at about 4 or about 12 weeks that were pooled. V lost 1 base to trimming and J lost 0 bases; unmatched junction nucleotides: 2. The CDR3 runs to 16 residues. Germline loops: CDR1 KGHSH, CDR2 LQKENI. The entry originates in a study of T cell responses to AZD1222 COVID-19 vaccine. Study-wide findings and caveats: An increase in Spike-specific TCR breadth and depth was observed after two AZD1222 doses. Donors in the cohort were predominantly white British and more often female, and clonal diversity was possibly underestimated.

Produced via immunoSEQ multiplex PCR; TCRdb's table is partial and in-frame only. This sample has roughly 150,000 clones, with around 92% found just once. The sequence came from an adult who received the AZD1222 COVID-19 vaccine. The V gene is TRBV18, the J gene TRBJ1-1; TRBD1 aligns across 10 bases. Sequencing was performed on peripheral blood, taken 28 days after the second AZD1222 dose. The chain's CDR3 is CASSPLGTGVNTEAFF. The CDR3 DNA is TGTGCCAGCTCACCACTCGGGACAGGGGTGAACACTGAAGCTTTCTTT.